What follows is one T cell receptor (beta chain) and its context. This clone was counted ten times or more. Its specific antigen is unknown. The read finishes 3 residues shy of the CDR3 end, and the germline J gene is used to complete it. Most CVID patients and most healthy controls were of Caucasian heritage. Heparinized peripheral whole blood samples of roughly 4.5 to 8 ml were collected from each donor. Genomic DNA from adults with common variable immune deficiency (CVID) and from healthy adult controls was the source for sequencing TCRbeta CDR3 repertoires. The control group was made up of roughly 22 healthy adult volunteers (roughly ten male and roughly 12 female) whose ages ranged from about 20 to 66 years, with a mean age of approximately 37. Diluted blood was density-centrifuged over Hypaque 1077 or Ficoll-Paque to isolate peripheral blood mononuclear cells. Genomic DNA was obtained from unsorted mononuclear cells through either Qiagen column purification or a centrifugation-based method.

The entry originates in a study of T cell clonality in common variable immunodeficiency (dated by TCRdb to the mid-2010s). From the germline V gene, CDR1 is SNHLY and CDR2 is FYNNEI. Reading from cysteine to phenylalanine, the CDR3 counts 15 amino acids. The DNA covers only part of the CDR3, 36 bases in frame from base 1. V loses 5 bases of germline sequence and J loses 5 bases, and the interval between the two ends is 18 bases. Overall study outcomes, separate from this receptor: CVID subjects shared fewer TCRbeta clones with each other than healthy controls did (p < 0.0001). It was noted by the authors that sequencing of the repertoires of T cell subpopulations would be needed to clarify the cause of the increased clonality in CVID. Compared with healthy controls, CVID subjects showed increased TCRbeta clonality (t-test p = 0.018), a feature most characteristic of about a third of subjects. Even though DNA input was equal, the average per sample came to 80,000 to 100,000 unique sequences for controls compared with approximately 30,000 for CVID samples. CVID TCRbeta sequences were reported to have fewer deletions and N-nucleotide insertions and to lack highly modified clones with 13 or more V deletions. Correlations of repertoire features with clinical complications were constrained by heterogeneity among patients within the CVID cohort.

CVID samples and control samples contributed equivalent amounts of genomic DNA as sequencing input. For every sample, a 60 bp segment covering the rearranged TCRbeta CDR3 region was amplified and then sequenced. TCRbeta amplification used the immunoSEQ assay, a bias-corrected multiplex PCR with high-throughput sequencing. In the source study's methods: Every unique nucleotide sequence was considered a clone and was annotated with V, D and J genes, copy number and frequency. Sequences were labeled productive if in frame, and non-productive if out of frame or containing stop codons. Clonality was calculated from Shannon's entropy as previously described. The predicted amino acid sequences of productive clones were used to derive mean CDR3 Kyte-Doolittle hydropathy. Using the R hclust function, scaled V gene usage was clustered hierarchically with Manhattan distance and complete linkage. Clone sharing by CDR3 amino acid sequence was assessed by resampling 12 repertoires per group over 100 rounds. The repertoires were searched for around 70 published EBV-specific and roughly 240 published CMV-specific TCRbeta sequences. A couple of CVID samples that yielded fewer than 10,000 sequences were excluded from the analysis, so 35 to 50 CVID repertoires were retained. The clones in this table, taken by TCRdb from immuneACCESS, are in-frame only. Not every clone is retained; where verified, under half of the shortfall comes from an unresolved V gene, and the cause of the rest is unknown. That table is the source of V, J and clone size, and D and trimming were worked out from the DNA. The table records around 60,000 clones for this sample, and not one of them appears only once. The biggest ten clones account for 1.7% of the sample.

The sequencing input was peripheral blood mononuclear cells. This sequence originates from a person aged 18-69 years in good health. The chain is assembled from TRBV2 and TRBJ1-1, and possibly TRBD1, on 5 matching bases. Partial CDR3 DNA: TGTGCCAGCAGTCATGAAAAGAACCGGGGGACTGAA. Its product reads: CASSHEKNRGTE. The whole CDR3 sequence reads CASSHEKNRGTEAFF.